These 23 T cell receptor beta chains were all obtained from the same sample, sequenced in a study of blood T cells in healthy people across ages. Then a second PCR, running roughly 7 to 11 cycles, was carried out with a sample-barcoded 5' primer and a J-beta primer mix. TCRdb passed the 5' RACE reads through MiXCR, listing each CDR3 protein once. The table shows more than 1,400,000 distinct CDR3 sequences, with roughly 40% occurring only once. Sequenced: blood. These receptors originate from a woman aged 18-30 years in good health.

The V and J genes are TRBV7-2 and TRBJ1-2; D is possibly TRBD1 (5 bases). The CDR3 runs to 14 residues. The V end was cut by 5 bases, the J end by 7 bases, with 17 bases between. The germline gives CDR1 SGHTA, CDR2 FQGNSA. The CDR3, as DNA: TGTGCCAGCAGCCCCCGGGACCCAATTAGTGGCTACACCTTC. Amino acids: CASSPRDPISGYTF.

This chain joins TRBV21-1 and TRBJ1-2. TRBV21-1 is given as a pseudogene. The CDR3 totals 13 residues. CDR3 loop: CASSKYRFRDYTF. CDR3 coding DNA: TGTGCCAGCAGCAAATACCGGTTTAGGGACTACACCTTC.

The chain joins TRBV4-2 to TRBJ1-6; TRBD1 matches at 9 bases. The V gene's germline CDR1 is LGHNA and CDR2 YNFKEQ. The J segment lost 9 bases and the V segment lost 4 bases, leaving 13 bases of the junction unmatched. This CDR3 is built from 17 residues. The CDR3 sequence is CASSRTLGGQGFSPLHF. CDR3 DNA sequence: TGTGCCAGCAGCCGCACCCTGGGGGGACAGGGCTTTTCACCCCTCCACTTT.

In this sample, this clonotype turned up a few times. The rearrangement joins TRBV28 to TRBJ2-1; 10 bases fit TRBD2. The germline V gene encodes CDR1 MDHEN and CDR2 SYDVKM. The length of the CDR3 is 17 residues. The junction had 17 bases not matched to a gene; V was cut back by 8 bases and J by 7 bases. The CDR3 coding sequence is TGTGCCAGCCTTTCCTCGTACGGGCTAGCGGGGGTTAATGAGCAGTTCTTC. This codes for CASLSSYGLAGVNEQFF.

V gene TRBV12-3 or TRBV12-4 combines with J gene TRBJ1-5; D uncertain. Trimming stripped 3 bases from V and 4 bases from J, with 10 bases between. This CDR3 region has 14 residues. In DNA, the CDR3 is TGTGCCAGCAGTTTGGTAGATACAAATCAGCCCCAGCATTTT. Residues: CASSLVDTNQPQHF.

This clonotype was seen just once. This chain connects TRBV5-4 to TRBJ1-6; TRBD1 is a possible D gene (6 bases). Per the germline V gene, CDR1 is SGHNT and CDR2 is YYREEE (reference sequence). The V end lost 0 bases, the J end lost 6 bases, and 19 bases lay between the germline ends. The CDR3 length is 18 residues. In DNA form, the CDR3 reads TGTGCCAGCAGCTTGGCATGGGGGCCCCAGGGTTCTAATTCACCCCTCCACTTT. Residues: CASSLAWGPQGSNSPLHF.

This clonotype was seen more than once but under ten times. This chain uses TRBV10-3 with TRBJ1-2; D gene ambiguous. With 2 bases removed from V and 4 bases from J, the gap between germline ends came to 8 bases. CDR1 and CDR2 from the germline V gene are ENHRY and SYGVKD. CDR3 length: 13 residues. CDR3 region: CAISEEGFYGYTF. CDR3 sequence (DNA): TGTGCCATCAGTGAGGAGGGTTTCTATGGCTACACCTTC.

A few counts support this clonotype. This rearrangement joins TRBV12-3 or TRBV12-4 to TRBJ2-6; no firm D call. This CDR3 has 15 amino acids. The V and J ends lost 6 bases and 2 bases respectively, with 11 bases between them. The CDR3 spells CASRTYGAGANVLTF. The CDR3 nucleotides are TGTGCCAGCAGGACTTATGGGGCTGGGGCCAACGTCCTGACTTTC.

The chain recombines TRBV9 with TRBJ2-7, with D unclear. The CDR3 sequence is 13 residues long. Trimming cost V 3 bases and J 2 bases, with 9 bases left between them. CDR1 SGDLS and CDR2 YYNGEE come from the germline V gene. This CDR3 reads CASSGGHTYEQYF. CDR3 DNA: TGTGCCAGCAGCGGGGGTCACACCTACGAGCAGTACTTC.

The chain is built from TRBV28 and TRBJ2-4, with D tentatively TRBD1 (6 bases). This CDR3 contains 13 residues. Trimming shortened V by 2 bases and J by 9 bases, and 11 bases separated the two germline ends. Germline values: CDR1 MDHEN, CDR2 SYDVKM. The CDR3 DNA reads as TGTGCCAGCAGTTTAGCAGGGGCGCGCATTCAGTACTTC. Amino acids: CASSLAGARIQYF.

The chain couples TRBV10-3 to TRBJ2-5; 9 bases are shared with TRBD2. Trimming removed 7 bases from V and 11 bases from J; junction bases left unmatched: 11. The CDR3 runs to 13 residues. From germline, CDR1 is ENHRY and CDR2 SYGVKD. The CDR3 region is CAITSTSGGAQYF. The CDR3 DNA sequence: TGTGCCATCACTTCGACTAGCGGAGGTGCACAGTACTTC.

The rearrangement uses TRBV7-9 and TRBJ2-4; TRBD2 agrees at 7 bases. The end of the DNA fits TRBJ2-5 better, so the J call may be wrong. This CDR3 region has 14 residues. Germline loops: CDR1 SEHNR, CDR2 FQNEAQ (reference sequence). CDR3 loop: CASSSWTSKETQYF. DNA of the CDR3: TGTGCCAGCAGCTCATGGACTAGTAAAGAGACCCAGTACTTC.

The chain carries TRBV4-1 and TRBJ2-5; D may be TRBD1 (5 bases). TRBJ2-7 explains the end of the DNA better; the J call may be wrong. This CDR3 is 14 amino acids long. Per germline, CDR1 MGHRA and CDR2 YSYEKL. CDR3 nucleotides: TGCGCCAGCAGCCAAGAGCCCAGGGATCACGAGCAGTACTTC. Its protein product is CASSQEPRDHEQYF.

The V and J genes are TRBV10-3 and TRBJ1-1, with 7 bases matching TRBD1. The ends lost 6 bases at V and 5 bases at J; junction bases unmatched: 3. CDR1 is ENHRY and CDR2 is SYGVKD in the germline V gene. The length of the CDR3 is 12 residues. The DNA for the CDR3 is TGTGCCATCAGCGACAGGGATACTGAAGCTTTCTTT. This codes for CAISDRDTEAFF.

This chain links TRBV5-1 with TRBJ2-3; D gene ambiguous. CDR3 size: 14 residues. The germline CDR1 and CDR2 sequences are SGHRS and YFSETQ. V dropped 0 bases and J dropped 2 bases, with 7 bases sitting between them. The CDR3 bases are TGCGCCAGCAGCTTGGACAGATACACAGATACGCAGTATTTT. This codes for CASSLDRYTDTQYF.

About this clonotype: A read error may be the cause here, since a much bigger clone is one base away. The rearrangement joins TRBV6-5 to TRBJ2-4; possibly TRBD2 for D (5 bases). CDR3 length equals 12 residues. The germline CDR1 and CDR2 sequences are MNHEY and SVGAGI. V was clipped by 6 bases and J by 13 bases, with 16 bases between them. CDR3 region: CASRDWYNEQYF. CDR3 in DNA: TGTGCCAGCAGGGACTGGTACAATGAGCAGTACTTC.

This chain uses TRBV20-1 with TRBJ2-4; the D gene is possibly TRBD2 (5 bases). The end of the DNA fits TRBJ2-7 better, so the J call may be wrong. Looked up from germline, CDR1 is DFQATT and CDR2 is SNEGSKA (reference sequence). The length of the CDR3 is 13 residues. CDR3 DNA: TGCAGTGCTAGAGTGCCGGGAAACTACGAGCAGTACTTC. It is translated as CSARVPGNYEQYF.

The chain's CDR3 is CTTRTSGGAYEQFF. The CDR3 DNA follows: TGTACCACTCGGACTAGCGGGGGGGCTTATGAGCAGTTCTTC. This rearrangement joins TRBV2 to TRBJ2-1; 15 bases map to TRBD2. The CDR3 is 14 residues long. In germline, CDR1 is SNHLY, CDR2 FYNNEI.

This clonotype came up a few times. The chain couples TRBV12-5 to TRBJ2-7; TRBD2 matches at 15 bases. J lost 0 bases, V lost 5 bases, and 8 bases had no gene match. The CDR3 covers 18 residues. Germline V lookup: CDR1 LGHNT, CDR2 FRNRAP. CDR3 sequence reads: CASGPTGTSGRSSYEQYF. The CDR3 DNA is TGTGCTAGTGGTCCGACCGGGACTAGCGGGAGGTCCTCCTACGAGCAGTACTTC.

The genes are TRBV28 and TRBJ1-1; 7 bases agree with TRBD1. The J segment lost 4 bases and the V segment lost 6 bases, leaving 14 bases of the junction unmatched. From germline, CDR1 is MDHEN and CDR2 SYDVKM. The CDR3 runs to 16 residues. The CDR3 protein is CASSPPTGNTGTEAFF. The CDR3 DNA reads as TGTGCCAGCAGCCCTCCGACAGGGAATACGGGCACTGAAGCTTTCTTT.

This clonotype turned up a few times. CDR3 sequence: CASSPAWGDHYEQYF. CDR3 bases: TGCGCCAGCAGCCCCGCTTGGGGGGATCACTACGAGCAGTACTTC. The J gene is TRBJ2-7, the V gene TRBV4-1; weak D call: TRBD2 (6 bases). Germline assignment: CDR1 MGHRA and CDR2 YSYEKL. V lost 4 bases and J lost 3, with 16 bases in between. The CDR3 covers 15 residues.

CDR3 protein: CASSVATGTNTEAFF. CDR3 DNA: TGTGCCAGCAGCGTAGCGACAGGGACGAACACTGAAGCTTTCTTT. V usage is TRBV9 and J usage is TRBJ1-1; 7 bases align to TRBD1. Per germline, CDR1 SGDLS and CDR2 YYNGEE. Unmatched junction bases numbered 3, after V lost 0 bases and J lost 1 base. This CDR3 comprises 15 residues.

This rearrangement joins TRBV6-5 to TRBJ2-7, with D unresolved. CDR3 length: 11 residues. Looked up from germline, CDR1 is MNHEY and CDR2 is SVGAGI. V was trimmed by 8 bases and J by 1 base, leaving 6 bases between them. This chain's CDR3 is CASGESYEQYF. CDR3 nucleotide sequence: TGTGCCAGCGGTGAGTCCTACGAGCAGTACTTC.